This T cell receptor (beta chain) came from a study of T cell responses to AZD1222 COVID-19 vaccine. The repertoire was sequenced with immunoSEQ multiplex PCR; TCRdb's copy has only in-frame clones and lacks some. The sample records roughly 140,000 clones, around 88% being singletons. The sequences come from peripheral blood, collected on day 0 of MenACWY control vaccination. This clonotype was sampled from an adult in good health.

The CDR3 nucleotides are TGTGCCAGCAGCCCCAACCGACTGGGGGAGACCCAGTACTTC. Encoded protein: CASSPNRLGETQYF. The rearrangement joins TRBV9 to TRBJ2-5; D is uncertain. Germline V gene sequence: CDR1 SGDLS, CDR2 YYNGEE. The CDR3 runs to 14 residues. The V and J ends lost 4 bases and 5 bases respectively, with 15 bases between them. Combining the CDR3 with reference TRBV9 and TRBJ2-5 gives the whole variable domain DSGVTQTPKHLITATGQRVTLRCSPRSGDLSVYWYQQSLDQGLQFLIQYYNGEERAKGNILERFSAQQFPDLHSELNLSSLELGDSALYFCASSPNRLGETQYFGPGTRLLVL.